The clone carrying this TCR beta chain was detected ten times or more. Unique molecular identifiers were used in preparing the TCRbeta library. TCRdb reprocessed the PCR reads with MiXCR, giving one entry per CDR3 protein. Seen here are 230,000 or so distinct CDR3 sequences, 7.5% to 10% observed once, and the top ten hold around 5%. V was cut by 6 bases and J by 2 bases, with 14 bases left in between. The CDR3 is 15 amino acids. These data originate in a study of T-cell reconstitution after alpha-beta-depleted transplantation in children. The input for sequencing was PBMCs from the stem cell graft donor, taken from the stem cell graft. The clonotype was recovered from a human donor who donated a stem cell graft to a child with SCID. The rearrangement links TRBV12-3 or TRBV12-4 to TRBJ1-5, with a weak D call TRBD1 (6 bases). CDR3 in amino acids: CASSFNRDRNQPQHF. CDR3 bases: TGTGCCAGCAGCTTTAACAGGGACCGCAATCAGCCCCAGCATTTT.